The clone carrying this TCR beta chain was detected a few times. Its antigen is unidentified. This entry is derived from a study of T-cell memory formation after mild COVID-19. Overall study context: TCR clusters were largely donor specific. General observations from the study: CD4/CD8 balance characterized clones contracting day 15 to 85, and CD4+ skew characterized later expanders.

Barcoded TCR alpha and TCR beta cDNA libraries with UMIs came from 5'RACE using constant-segment primers. Via MiXCR, TCRdb re-called the 5' RACE reads, giving one row per CDR3 protein. Of 550,000 to 600,000 distinct CDR3 sequences listed, approximately 15% are singletons. The CDR3 runs to 14 residues. The germline V gene has CDR1 SGHTA and CDR2 FQGTGA. Between the trimmed V and J ends, which lost 0 bases and 1 base, there was a span of 5 bases. Sequences were obtained from PBMCs or a T cell subset sorted from them (not recorded which). This clonotype was obtained from an adult woman who had mild COVID-19 (a few samples of this study predate the infection). Cell type and time point are not known. The J gene is TRBJ2-3, the V gene TRBV7-3; no reliable D call. In DNA form, the CDR3 reads TGTGCCAGCAGCTTAACGCCGGGCACAGATACGCAGTATTTT. It yields the protein CASSLTPGTDTQYF.